A single T cell receptor (beta chain) is shown here with its context. The antigen is undetermined. The data belong to a study of OX40 agonist ivuxolimab in advanced cancers. On the study more broadly: Three individuals attained partial responses, comprising one hepatocellular carcinoma case and two cutaneous melanoma cases. Study-wide points: Average numbers of expanded clones were greater in CD8+ T cells than in CD4+. Certain nonresponders likewise exhibited a low normalized T-cell clonal expansion.

TCRdb's copy holds only in-frame clones and misses some; the assay was immunoSEQ multiplex PCR. This sample carries tens of thousands of clones, approximately 95% of them seen once, and the ten largest clones take less than 0.35%. Trimming pared 7 bases from V and 6 bases from J, leaving 7 bases between. Per germline, CDR1 MNHEY and CDR2 SVGAGI. The CDR3 contains 11 residues. Sequenced here: CD4+ or CD8+ T cells sorted from blood, sampled in a trial of the OX40 agonist ivuxolimab. This clonotype originated in an adult with an advanced solid tumor such as melanoma, head and neck, liver or kidney cancer. The chain joins TRBV6-5 to TRBJ1-5; no firm D call. CDR3 sequence: CASTNSQPQHF. The CDR3 nucleotides read TGTGCCAGCACTAACAGTCAGCCCCAGCATTTT.